A single sample is the source of the 8 T cell receptor beta chains below, sequenced in a study. TCRdb processed the RT-PCR reads anew with MiXCR; each CDR3 protein has one entry. The sample has around 700,000 distinct CDR3 sequences; over 12% are singletons. Sequencing was carried out using memory CD4+ T cells from blood. Receptors originate from a female donor in good health, serving as a healthy control.

This clonotype was detected many times. The chain recombines TRBV4-2 with TRBJ2-7, with TRBD2 matching over 7 bases. The CDR3 length is 16 residues. Germline-derived CDR1 and CDR2 are LGHNA and YNFKEQ. J lost 4 bases, V lost 0 bases, and 9 bases had no gene match. CDR3 loop: CASSQDLGGSGYEQYF. The CDR3 DNA is TGTGCCAGCAGCCAAGATCTGGGCGGGAGTGGGTACGAGCAGTACTTC.

This clonotype was seen ten or more times. The genes are TRBV29-1 and TRBJ2-7; D possibly matches TRBD1 or TRBD2 (5 bases each). Germline-derived CDR1 and CDR2 are SQVTM and ANQGSEA. CDR3 size: 16 residues. Between the trimmed V and J ends, which lost 0 bases and 6 bases, there was a span of 21 bases. The CDR3 nucleotides read TGCAGCGTTGAAGAATTCGGGGCCGGGGAGCTTGGCGAGCAGTACTTC. This codes for CSVEEFGAGELGEQYF.

The chain joins TRBV7-9 to TRBJ1-6, with D unclear. Germline CDR1 and CDR2: SEHNR and FQNEAQ (reference sequence). V gave up 5 bases and J gave up 10 bases, with 15 bases separating them. The CDR3 loop spans 14 amino acids. CDR3 sequence (DNA): TGTGCCAGCAGCGACTCGGGGTTGGGGTCACCCCTCCACTTT. This translates into CASSDSGLGSPLHF.

This clonotype occurred a few times. This sequence joins TRBV5-1 and TRBJ2-1; D may be TRBD2 (6 bases). The CDR3 length is 17 residues. Germline-derived CDR1 and CDR2 are SGHRS and YFSETQ. V was trimmed by 0 bases and J by 2 bases, leaving 15 bases between them. The CDR3 bases are TGCGCCAGCAGCTTGGCGCTGGAGGGTATCGCCTACAATGAGCAGTTCTTC. Translation gives CASSLALEGIAYNEQFF. Together with reference TRBV5-1 and TRBJ2-1, the CDR3 gives the full variable domain: KAGVTQTPRYLIKTRGQQVTLSCSPISGHRSVSWYQQTPGQGLQFLFEYFSETQRNKGNFPGRFSGRQFSNSRSEMNVSTLELGDSALYLCASSLALEGIAYNEQFFGPGTRLTVL.

DNA for the CDR3: TGCAGTGCTAGAGATAGAATTCAGGGGGGGACAGATACGCAGTATTTT. It is translated as CSARDRIQGGTDTQYF. This sequence joins TRBV20-1 and TRBJ2-3, with D tentatively TRBD1 or TRBD2 (7 bases each). The CDR3 totals 16 residues. Trimming pared 0 bases from V and 3 bases from J, leaving 16 bases between. Germline CDR1 and CDR2: DFQATT and SNEGSKA (reference sequence).

The J gene is TRBJ2-7, the V gene TRBV7-3; possibly TRBD1 for D (6 bases). The CDR3 contains 16 residues. V was pared by 0 bases and J by 0 bases, with 12 bases between. The germline V gene has CDR1 SGHTA and CDR2 FQGTGA. The CDR3 spells CASSLTGRDNSYEQYF. CDR3 nucleotide sequence: TGTGCCAGCAGCTTAACAGGACGGGACAACTCCTACGAGCAGTACTTC. Supplemented by reference TRBV7-3 and TRBJ2-7, the full variable domain reads GAGVSQTPSNKVTEKGKYVELRCDPISGHTALYWYRQSLGQGPEFLIYFQGTGAADDSGLPNDRFFAVRPEGSVSTLKIQRTERGDSAVYLCASSLTGRDNSYEQYFGPGTRLTVT.

A few counts support this clonotype. The chain employs TRBV18 and TRBJ1-1, with D perhaps TRBD1 (6 bases). The germline V and J ends were trimmed by 3 bases and 7 bases, with 15 bases remaining between them. Germline loops: CDR1 KGHSH, CDR2 LQKENI. The CDR3 contains 14 residues. The CDR3 coding sequence is TGTGCCAGCTCACCGTCAACAGGGTCCTATGAAGCTTTCTTT. It is translated as CASSPSTGSYEAFF.

The V call is TRBV20-1, the J call TRBJ2-7, with 7 bases that match TRBD2. V shed 1 base, J shed 0 bases, and the junction held 6 bases outside the gene matches. The CDR3 consists of 15 residues. Germline V CDR1 and CDR2: DFQATT, SNEGSKA (reference sequence). CDR3 protein: CSARGGSGYSYEQYF. The DNA of the CDR3 is TGCAGTGCTAGAGGGGGTAGCGGGTACTCCTACGAGCAGTACTTC.